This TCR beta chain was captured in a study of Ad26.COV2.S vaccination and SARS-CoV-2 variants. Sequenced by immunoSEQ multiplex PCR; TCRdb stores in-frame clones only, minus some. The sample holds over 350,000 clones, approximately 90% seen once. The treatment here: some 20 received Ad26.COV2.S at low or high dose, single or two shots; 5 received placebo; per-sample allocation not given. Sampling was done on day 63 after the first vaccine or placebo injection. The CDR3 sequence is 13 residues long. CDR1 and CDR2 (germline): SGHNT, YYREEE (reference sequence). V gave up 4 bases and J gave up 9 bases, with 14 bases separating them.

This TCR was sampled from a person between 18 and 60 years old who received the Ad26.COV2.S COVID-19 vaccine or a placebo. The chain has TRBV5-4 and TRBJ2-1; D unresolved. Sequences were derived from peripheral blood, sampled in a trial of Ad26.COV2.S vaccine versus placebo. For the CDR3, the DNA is TGTGCCAGCAGCCCCCCTAGGTCCGGTGAGCAGTTCTTC. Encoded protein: CASSPPRSGEQFF. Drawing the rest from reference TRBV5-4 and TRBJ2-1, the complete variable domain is ETGVTQSPTHLIKTRGQQVTLRCSSQSGHNTVSWYQQALGQGPQFIFQYYREEENGRGNFPPRFSGLQFPNYSSELNVNALELDDSALYLCASSPPRSGEQFFGPGTRLTVL.